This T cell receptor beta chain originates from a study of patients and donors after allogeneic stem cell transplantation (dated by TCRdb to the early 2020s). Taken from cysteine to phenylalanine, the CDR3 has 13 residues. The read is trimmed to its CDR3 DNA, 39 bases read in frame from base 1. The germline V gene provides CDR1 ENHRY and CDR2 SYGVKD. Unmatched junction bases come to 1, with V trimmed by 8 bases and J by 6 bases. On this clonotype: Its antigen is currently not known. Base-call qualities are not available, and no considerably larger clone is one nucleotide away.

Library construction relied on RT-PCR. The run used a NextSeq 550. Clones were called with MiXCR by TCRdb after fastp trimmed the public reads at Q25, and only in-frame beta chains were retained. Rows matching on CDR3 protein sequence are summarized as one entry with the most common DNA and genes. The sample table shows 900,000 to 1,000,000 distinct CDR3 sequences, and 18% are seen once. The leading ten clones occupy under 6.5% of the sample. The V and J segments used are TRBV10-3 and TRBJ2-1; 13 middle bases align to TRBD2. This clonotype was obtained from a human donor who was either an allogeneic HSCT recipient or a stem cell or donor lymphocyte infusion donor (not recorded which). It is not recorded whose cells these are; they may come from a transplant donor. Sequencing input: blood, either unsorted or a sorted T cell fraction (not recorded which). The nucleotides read TGTGCCATCGGACTAGCGGGGGTCAATGAGCAGTTCTTC. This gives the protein CAIGLAGVNEQFF.